This record covers a single T cell receptor (beta chain). The V gene's germline CDR1 is SGHTA and CDR2 FQGNSA. The junction had 10 bases not matched to a gene; V was cut back by 1 base and J by 3 bases. The length of the CDR3 is 18 residues. The data were obtained in a study of CD8+CD57+ T cells in acquired aplastic anemia. Both TCR beta VDJ combination and CDR3 sequence profiling were carried out. Genomic DNA was the template for this profiling. TCRdb re-called the reads with MiXCR, one entry per CDR3 protein. The table shows 450,000 to 600,000 distinct CDR3 sequences, with around 32% occurring only once. Sequenced patients had shown CD8+CD57+ cell expansion by flow cytometry.

This TCR derives from a human donor with aplastic anemia. The chain carries TRBV7-2 and TRBJ2-1; 9 bases line up with TRBD2. Sequencing was performed on sorted CD4+, CD8+, or CD8+CD57+ T cells (not recorded which) from PBMCs. The CDR3 DNA is TGTGCCAGCAGCTTAGGGCGCGGGAGGGCCGACCGCTACAATGAGCAGTTCTTC. It yields the protein CASSLGRGRADRYNEQFF.